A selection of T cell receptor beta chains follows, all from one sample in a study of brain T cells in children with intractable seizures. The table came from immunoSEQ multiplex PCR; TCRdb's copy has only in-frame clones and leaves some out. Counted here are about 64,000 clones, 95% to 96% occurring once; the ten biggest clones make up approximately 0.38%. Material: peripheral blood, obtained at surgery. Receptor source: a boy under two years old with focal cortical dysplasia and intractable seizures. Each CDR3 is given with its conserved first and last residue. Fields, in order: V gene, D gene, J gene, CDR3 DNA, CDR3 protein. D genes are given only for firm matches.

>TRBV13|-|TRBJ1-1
TGTGCCAGCCGCCCGATAAGCGTGAACACTGAAGCTTTCTTT
CASRPISVNTEAFF
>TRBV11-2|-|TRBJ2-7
TGTGCCAGCAGCTTATCTCCTTCGGTTGGACGAAGACTCTCCTACGAGCAGTACTTC
CASSLSPSVGRRLSYEQYF
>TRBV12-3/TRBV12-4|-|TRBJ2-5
TGTGCCAGCACGGGGGAAGAGACCCAGTACTTC
CASTGEETQYF
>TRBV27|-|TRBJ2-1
TGTGCCAGCAAGGCGCTAGCTTCCTACAATGAGCAGTTCTTC
CASKALASYNEQFF
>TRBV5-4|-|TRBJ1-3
TGTGCCAGCAGCTTGGGAGGGGCACAGGGTAGAAACACCATATATTTT
CASSLGGAQGRNTIYF
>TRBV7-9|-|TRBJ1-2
TGTGCCAGCAGCTCGAATCTTCAGGATATCTTAAACTATGGCTACACCTTC
CASSSNLQDILNYGYTF
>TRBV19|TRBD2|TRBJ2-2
TGTGCCAGTAGTATAAACCCGGGACTAGCGGCCAACACCGGGGAGCTGTTTTTT
CASSINPGLAANTGELFF
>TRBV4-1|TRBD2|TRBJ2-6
TGCGCCAGCAGCCAGAATACGGGACTAGCGGATCCATACAACTCTGGGGCCAACGTCCTGACTTTC
CASSQNTGLADPYNSGANVLTF
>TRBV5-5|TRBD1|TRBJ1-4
TGTGCCAGCAGCTTGAGACAGGGGGCAACTAATGAAAAACTGTTTTTT
CASSLRQGATNEKLFF
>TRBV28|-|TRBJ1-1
TGTGCCAGCAACCCCTTCACTGAAGCTTTCTTT
CASNPFTEAFF